Listed below are T cell receptor beta chains from one sample, sequenced in a study of T cell changes during pregnancy in multiple sclerosis. The method was immunoSEQ multiplex PCR; TCRdb's version includes in-frame clones alone and lacks a portion of them. The sample shows some 70,000 clones, 75% to 90% of them seen only once. The material was peripheral blood, obtained before pregnancy. These TCRs come from a female donor with multiple sclerosis, enrolled in a pregnancy study. The CDR3 runs from the conserved cysteine through the conserved F or W. The D gene is left open where the match is weak. Some rows mark clone size as missing; the rest say once, few, many or name a class of expanded clone.

TRBD2	.	TRBV7-6	TRBJ2-5	TGTGCCAGCAGCCCGACTAGCGGGGGGGAAGAGACCCAGTACTTC	CASSPTSGGEETQYF
TRBD1	.	TRBV10-3	TRBJ1-2	TGTGCCATCAGTGACAGGGGGCGAGGGTATGGCTACACCTTC	CAISDRGRGYGYTF
.	.	TRBV5-6	TRBJ2-3	TGTGCCAGCAGCTTGGATCCGAGCACAGATACGCAGTATTTT	CASSLDPSTDTQYF
.	.	TRBV2	TRBJ2-1	TGTGCCAGCAGCTGGGAGTCAGGAGGGGAGCAGTTCTTC	CASSWESGGEQFF
.	.	TRBV7-6	TRBJ2-1	TGTGCCAGCAGCTTATCAATAGCAAACAATGAGCAGTTCTTC	CASSLSIANNEQFF
.	few	TRBV2	TRBJ1-6	TGTGCCAGCAGGAAGGATACAGGGTTCTCACCCCTCCACTTT	CASRKDTGFSPLHF
.	.	TRBV5-8	TRBJ2-7	TGTGCCAGCAGCTTGGGGGGGGAGGCCTACGAGCAGTACTTC	CASSLGGEAYEQYF
TRBD2	.	TRBV11-3	TRBJ2-3	TGTGCCAGCAGCTCGCGGGAGACGACCTCAGATACGCAGTATTTT	CASSSRETTSDTQYF
TRBD2	.	TRBV7-9	TRBJ2-3	TGTGCCAGCAGCTCCCCTAGCGGCCGCACAGATACGCAGTATTTT	CASSSPSGRTDTQYF
.	few	TRBV2	TRBJ1-5	TGTGCCAGCAGCGTCCTTGGCAATCAGCCCCAGCATTTT	CASSVLGNQPQHF
TRBD1	.	TRBV19	TRBJ1-2	TGTGCCAGTACATTGAGGGGGACAGAAGATACATACTATGGCTACACCTTC	CASTLRGTEDTYYGYTF
TRBD2	.	TRBV30	TRBJ2-5	TGTGCCTGGAGTTTGGGGGGGTCAGCCACACAAGAGACCCAGTACTTC	CAWSLGGSATQETQYF
TRBD1	.	TRBV10-2	TRBJ2-7	TGCGCCAGCAGTGAATATGGGGACAGTTCCTACGAGCAGTACTTC	CASSEYGDSSYEQYF
.	many	TRBV14	TRBJ2-7	TGTGCCAGCAGCCGGAAGGCAGGGAATCCCTACGAGCAGTACTTC	CASSRKAGNPYEQYF
.	.	TRBV30	TRBJ2-1	TGTGCCTGGAGTAGTACAGGGGAGCAGTTCTTC	CAWSSTGEQFF
TRBD1	.	TRBV7-3	TRBJ1-1	TGTGCCAGCTCGAGACAGGGTATCCAGACTGAAGCTTTCTTT	CASSRQGIQTEAFF
TRBD1	.	TRBV10-2	TRBJ2-1	TGCGCCAGCAGTGGGACAGGGGGCTACAATGAGCAGTTCTTC	CASSGTGGYNEQFF
.	.	TRBV27	TRBJ1-4	TGTGCCAGCAGTTTATCGAGGTTAACTAATGAAAAACTGTTTTTT	CASSLSRLTNEKLFF
TRBD1	.	TRBV27	TRBJ2-7	TGTGCCAGCAAAGCAAGGGTAGAGGGGGCGGAGTACTTC	CASKARVEGAEYF
.	.	TRBV4-3	TRBJ2-7	TGCGCCAGCAGCCAAGAGGCAGGACACCCTAGAGAGCAGTACTTC	CASSQEAGHPREQYF
TRBD1	.	TRBV10-3	TRBJ1-1	TGTGCCATCAGTGTAGACAGGGAGAAGACTGAAGCTTTCTTT	CAISVDREKTEAFF
.	.	TRBV30	TRBJ1-4	TGTGCCTGGAGTGTACCCGGCAGGAATGAAAAACTGTTTTTT	CAWSVPGRNEKLFF
.	.	TRBV21-1	TRBJ2-7	TGTGCCAGCAGTGACAAAAAGATTATACAGGCGATGGACTACGAGCAGTACTTC	CASSDKKIIQAMDYEQYF
TRBD1	.	TRBV6-5	TRBJ2-3	TGTGCCAGCAGTTTACAGGGGGCAGATACGCAGTATTTT	CASSLQGADTQYF
.	.	TRBV9	TRBJ2-7	TGTGCCAGCAGCCCACGGGACACAAGCTCCTACGAGCAGTACTTC	CASSPRDTSSYEQYF
.	.	TRBV4-2	TRBJ1-1	TGTGCCAGCAGCCAAGGAGCGAACTCACGAGGCACTGAAGCTTTCTTT	CASSQGANSRGTEAFF
.	.	TRBV5-1	TRBJ1-1	TGCGCCAGCACCCCATTGGGGGGGAACACTGAAGCTTTCTTT	CASTPLGGNTEAFF
TRBD1	.	TRBV5-1	TRBJ1-1	TGCGCCAGCAGCTTGGAGACAGGGGCGAACACTGAAGCTTTCTTT	CASSLETGANTEAFF
TRBD2	.	TRBV7-9	TRBJ2-1	TGTGCCAGCAGCCCGGGACTAGCGGGAGGTTCTTTTGAGTTCTTC	CASSPGLAGGSFEFF
.	.	TRBV19	TRBJ1-3	TGTGCCAGTAGTCCCGCCGGGGGCTCTGGAAACACCATATATTTT	CASSPAGGSGNTIYF
.	.	TRBV4-3	TRBJ1-4	TGCGCCAGCAGCCAAAGGGGAGGGCGTAATGAAAAACTGTTTTTT	CASSQRGGRNEKLFF
.	.	TRBV5-1	TRBJ2-7	TGCGCCAGCAGCGGGGGGACCGACAAGTACGAGCAGTACTTC	CASSGGTDKYEQYF
.	.	TRBV29-1	TRBJ1-1	TGCAGCGTTGGACTCAAGAACACTGAAGCTTTCTTT	CSVGLKNTEAFF
.	.	TRBV29-1	TRBJ2-7	TGCAGCGTTCGACAGCCCTACTACGAGCAGTACTTC	CSVRQPYYEQYF
TRBD1	.	TRBV2	TRBJ2-3	TGTGCCAGCAGTAGATCGGGGACAGGGGGATCATCGGGCACAGATACGCAGTATTTT	CASSRSGTGGSSGTDTQYF
TRBD1	.	TRBV19	TRBJ2-3	TGTGCCAGTAGTATACCCGACAGGGGGCAGCTATTT	CASSIPDRGQLF